Below are 30 T cell receptor beta chains sequenced from a single sample in a study of neurological immune-mediated disorders. TCRdb reprocessed the 5' RACE reads with MiXCR, giving one entry per CDR3 protein. The data hold roughly 70,000 distinct CDR3 sequences, with less than 5.5% observed a single time. Sequencing was done on a sample of PBMCs. The receptors were gathered from a woman younger than 45 with multiple sclerosis.

This clonotype showed up many times. This chain links TRBV20-1 with TRBJ2-1; 10 bases fit TRBD1. V lost 3 bases, J lost 9 bases, and 8 bases stayed unmatched. The CDR3 spans 14 residues. CDR1 is DFQATT and CDR2 is SNEGSKA in the germline V gene (reference sequence). The CDR3 bases are TGCAGTGCTAGCCGCCCGGGACAGGGGTTTGAGCAGTTCTTC. It translates to CSASRPGQGFEQFF.

This clonotype was seen repeatedly, ten times or more. The chain carries TRBV6-1 and TRBJ1-1, with 7 bases fitting TRBD1. Germline CDR1 reads MNHNS; CDR2 reads SASEGT. The CDR3 has 15 residues. V gave up 6 bases and J gave up 0 bases; unmatched junction bases: 7. The CDR3 here is CASRGGTALNTEAFF. The DNA of the CDR3 is TGTGCCAGCAGGGGGGGGACAGCCTTGAACACTGAAGCTTTCTTT.

This clonotype was recorded at least ten times. This chain links TRBV20-1 with TRBJ1-6, with TRBD1 matching over 8 bases. The germline V gene has CDR1 DFQATT and CDR2 SNEGSKA (reference sequence). CDR3 length: 15 residues. Germline trimming cut 5 bases from V and 8 bases from J; bases unmatched to any gene: 11. The CDR3 nucleotides read TGCAGTGCTCCACTCCGGACAGGGTGGGATTCACCCCTCCACTTT. The encoded protein is CSAPLRTGWDSPLHF.

The CDR3 loop is CASSPGLHTGELFF. The CDR3 coding sequence is TGTGCCAGCAGTCCGGGACTTCACACCGGGGAGCTGTTTTTT. The genes are TRBV12-3 or TRBV12-4 and TRBJ2-2; tentatively, D is TRBD2 (6 bases). This CDR3 contains 14 residues. The V end lost 5 bases, the J end lost 3 bases, and 10 bases lay between the germline ends.

This clonotype was counted ten times or more. In DNA form, the CDR3 reads TGTGCCAGCAGGAGGGGGGTGGCCACCGGGGAGCTGTTTTTT. Residues: CASRRGVATGELFF. This chain connects TRBV6-1 to TRBJ2-2; D might be TRBD1 or TRBD2, each matching 6 bases. The CDR3 extends over 14 amino acids. Per the germline V gene, CDR1 is MNHNS and CDR2 is SASEGT. The ends were cut back, 6 bases at V and 4 bases at J, with 12 bases in the middle.

In its sample, this clonotype was seen many times. The chain combines TRBV7-9 with TRBJ1-4; maybe TRBD1 (5 bases). CDR3 length: 13 amino acids. Germline V gene lookup returns CDR1 SEHNR and CDR2 FQNEAQ (reference sequence). The V end was cut by 5 bases, the J end by 7 bases, with 11 bases between. CDR3: CASSPLTGEKLFF. CDR3 DNA sequence: TGTGCCAGCAGCCCCTTAACAGGTGAAAAACTGTTTTTT.

The chain is built from TRBV6-5 and TRBJ1-5; TRBD1 might be the D (5 bases). The germline V gene has CDR1 MNHEY and CDR2 SVGAGI. Trimming pared 6 bases from V and 8 bases from J, leaving 14 bases between. This CDR3 region has 13 residues. CDR3 protein: CASSKERGEPQHF. In nucleotides, the CDR3 is TGTGCCAGCAGCAAGGAGAGGGGTGAGCCCCAGCATTTT.

This clonotype showed up many times. V is TRBV7-9 and J is TRBJ1-2; D uncertain. The CDR3 contains 11 residues. V gave up 2 bases and J gave up 11 bases, with 9 bases separating them. CDR1 is SEHNR and CDR2 is FQNEAQ in the germline V gene (reference sequence). The CDR3 here is CASSLSNGYTF. In nucleotides, the CDR3 is TGTGCCAGCAGCTTATCAAACGGATACACCTTC. Full variable domain (outside the CDR3, taken from reference TRBV7-9 and TRBJ1-2): DTGVSQNPRHKITKRGQNVTFRCDPISEHNRLYWYRQTLGQGPEFLTYFQNEAQLEKSRLLSDRFSAERPKGSFSTLEIQRTEQGDSAMYLCASSLSNGYTFGSGTRLTVV.

This clonotype was seen many times. This sequence joins TRBV7-9 and TRBJ2-3, with no clear D. Germline-derived CDR1 and CDR2 are SEHNR and FQNEAQ (reference sequence). Between the trimmed V and J ends, which lost 2 bases and 1 base, there was a span of 10 bases. The CDR3 loop spans 15 amino acids. The CDR3 bases are TGTGCCAGCAGCTTATTAGGTGCCGGCACAGATACGCAGTATTTT. Translated: CASSLLGAGTDTQYF. The full variable domain, rest sourced from reference TRBV7-9 and TRBJ2-3, is DTGVSQNPRHKITKRGQNVTFRCDPISEHNRLYWYRQTLGQGPEFLTYFQNEAQLEKSRLLSDRFSAERPKGSFSTLEIQRTEQGDSAMYLCASSLLGAGTDTQYFGPGTRLTVL.

This clonotype was seen ten or more times. J is TRBJ2-3 and V is TRBV3-1; 7 bases are shared with TRBD1. CDR3 length: 14 amino acids. The germline V gene has CDR1 LGHDT and CDR2 YNNKEL (reference sequence). V lost 6 bases and J lost 2; bases outside the gene matches: 5. The CDR3 DNA follows: TGTGCCAGCAGTCCTGGGACAGTCACAGATACGCAGTATTTT. Its translation: CASSPGTVTDTQYF.

Details on this clonotype: This may be a read error, as it is one base from a much larger clone. This sequence joins TRBV20-1 and TRBJ2-3; no clear D. This CDR3 has 13 residues. With 6 bases removed from V and 1 base from J, the gap between germline ends came to 11 bases. Germline V gene sequence: CDR1 DFQATT, CDR2 SNEGSKA (reference sequence). CDR3 in DNA: TGCAGTGCAGAAGGTAGAGGCACAGATACGCAGTATTTT. This gives the protein CSAEGRGTDTQYF.

This clonotype was seen repeatedly, ten times or more. CDR3 sequence: CATSQGGSEQFF. DNA for the CDR3: TGTGCCACCTCTCAAGGCGGTAGTGAGCAGTTCTTC. The rearrangement joins TRBV11-3 to TRBJ2-1, with no clear D. The CDR3 has 12 amino acids. Germline values: CDR1 SGHNT, CDR2 YENEEA. The germline V and J ends were trimmed by 10 bases and 9 bases, with 16 bases remaining between them.

This clonotype showed up just a few times. J is TRBJ2-5 and V is TRBV11-2; possibly TRBD2 for D (5 bases). This CDR3 region has 15 residues. V was cut by 6 bases and J by 4 bases, with 18 bases left in between. CDR1 and CDR2 (germline): SGHAT, FQNNGV. The CDR3 loop reads CASSPTGSLGETQYF. The CDR3 region has the DNA TGTGCCAGCAGTCCCACGGGATCTTTGGGAGAGACCCAGTACTTC.

This clonotype was picked up a small number of times. The chain joins TRBV20-1 to TRBJ2-5; D possibly corresponds to TRBD1 (6 bases). The CDR3 spans 14 residues. Germline V CDR1 and CDR2: DFQATT, SNEGSKA (reference sequence). The ends were cut back, 6 bases at V and 5 bases at J, with 19 bases in the middle. CDR3 residues: CSAAPGAEWETQYF. As DNA, the CDR3 is TGCAGTGCCGCCCCAGGGGCCGAATGGGAGACCCAGTACTTC.

The chain couples TRBV20-1 to TRBJ2-3; D not resolved. The V gene's germline CDR1 is DFQATT and CDR2 SNEGSKA (reference sequence). The germline V and J ends were trimmed by 3 bases and 2 bases, with 15 bases remaining between them. The CDR3 has 15 amino acids. The CDR3 DNA reads TGCAGTGCTAGTGATCAGCTTCCCATCACAGATACGCAGTATTTT. This translates into CSASDQLPITDTQYF.

This clonotype was seen repeatedly, ten times or more. This chain uses TRBV7-2 with TRBJ2-7, with D tentatively TRBD1 (6 bases). The CDR3 has 14 residues. V lost 2 bases and J lost 6, with 14 bases in between. The germline CDR1 and CDR2 sequences are SGHTA and FQGNSA. CDR3 residues: CASSLPHQGSEQYF. As DNA, the CDR3 is TGTGCCAGCAGCTTACCACATCAGGGGTCCGAGCAGTACTTC.

This clonotype was detected many times. The genes are TRBV20-1 and TRBJ1-2, with TRBD1 identical over 9 bases. Germline V lookup: CDR1 DFQATT, CDR2 SNEGSKA (reference sequence). With 6 bases clipped from V and 8 bases from J, the junction kept 7 bases outside the gene matches. The CDR3 length is 12 residues. The CDR3 loop is CSAAVQGAGYTF. As DNA, the CDR3 is TGCAGTGCCGCGGTACAGGGGGCGGGCTACACCTTC.

This clonotype occurred many times. The J gene is TRBJ2-3, the V gene TRBV27, with TRBD2 identical over 8 bases. V lost 6 bases to trimming and J lost 5 bases; unmatched junction nucleotides: 10. CDR3 size: 15 residues. In germline, CDR1 is MNHEY, CDR2 SMNVEV (reference sequence). The CDR3 reads CASSLSGVYGDTQYF. CDR3 DNA: TGTGCCAGCAGCCTTAGCGGGGTTTATGGAGATACGCAGTATTTT.

This clonotype was observed at least ten times. This chain uses TRBV5-1 with TRBJ1-1; TRBD1 matches at 10 bases. CDR1 and CDR2 from the germline V gene are SGHRS and YFSETQ. The CDR3 totals 15 residues. V lost 6 bases, J lost 4 bases, and 9 bases stayed unmatched. The CDR3 nucleotides are TGCGCCAGCACTGAACGGACAGGGGGGACCACTGAAGCTTTCTTT. Protein: CASTERTGGTTEAFF.

This clonotype was seen only a few times. The chain is built from TRBV15 and TRBJ2-1, with 14 nucleotides matching TRBD2. Germline lookup yields CDR1 LNHNV and CDR2 YYDKDF (reference sequence). The CDR3 has 19 amino acids. The J segment lost 4 bases and the V segment lost 3 bases, leaving 11 bases of the junction unmatched. The CDR3 loop reads CATSSGLAGGIGLYNEQFF. Written as DNA, the CDR3 is TGTGCCACCAGCAGTGGACTAGCGGGGGGTATTGGCCTATACAATGAGCAGTTCTTC.

This clonotype showed up many times. The chain links TRBV5-1 to TRBJ2-7; the match to TRBD2 covers 13 bases. V was clipped by 4 bases and J by 7 bases; unmatched bases: 11. The germline V gene encodes CDR1 SGHRS and CDR2 YFSETQ. The CDR3 extends over 16 amino acids. The CDR3 is CASSPGLAGAIREQYF. The CDR3 coding sequence is TGCGCCAGCAGCCCCGGACTAGCGGGGGCCATAAGGGAGCAGTACTTC.

There are many counts of this clonotype. This chain uses TRBV4-2 with TRBJ2-3; tentative D call: TRBD2 (5 bases). There are 15 residues in the CDR3. The V and J ends lost 0 bases and 4 bases respectively, with 11 bases between them. Germline CDR1 and CDR2: LGHNA and YNFKEQ. CDR3 DNA: TGTGCCAGCAGCCAAGAAGGCACTAGTTCAGATACGCAGTATTTT. Translating gives CASSQEGTSSDTQYF.

This clonotype was observed many times. V usage is TRBV27 and J usage is TRBJ2-5; D not resolved. V lost 1 base to trimming and J lost 5 bases, with 11 bases between them. The germline CDR1 and CDR2 sequences are MNHEY and SMNVEV (reference sequence). The CDR3 runs 14 residues. In DNA, the CDR3 is TGTGCCAGCAGTTTATTTAAGGTTGGGGAGACCCAGTACTTC. Protein product: CASSLFKVGETQYF.

This clonotype was observed at least ten times. This rearrangement joins TRBV20-1 to TRBJ2-3; D is unclear. There are 10 residues in the CDR3. Trimming removed 2 bases at V and 3 bases at J, with 0 bases between. From germline, CDR1 is DFQATT and CDR2 SNEGSKA (reference sequence). CDR3 DNA sequence: TGCAGTGCTAGAACAGATACGCAGTATTTT. Translated: CSARTDTQYF.

This clonotype was observed a handful of times. The chain recombines TRBV6-5 with TRBJ2-5; D possibly corresponds to TRBD2 (5 bases). This CDR3 is built from 15 residues. V was pared by 0 bases and J by 1 base, with 9 bases between. Germline assignment: CDR1 MNHEY and CDR2 SVGAGI. In DNA, the CDR3 is TGTGCCAGCAGTTACTCGACGGGAATCCAAGAGACCCAGTACTTC. Translation: CASSYSTGIQETQYF.

This clonotype was seen only a few times. The chain couples TRBV5-1 to TRBJ2-5; D call uncertain. The CDR3 has 15 residues. Germline loops: CDR1 SGHRS, CDR2 YFSETQ. V was clipped by 1 base and J by 5 bases, with 15 bases between them. CDR3 amino acids: CASSLSSRKEETQYF. The CDR3 DNA reads as TGCGCCAGCAGCTTGAGCTCGCGTAAGGAGGAGACCCAGTACTTC.

J is TRBJ1-2 and V is TRBV5-1, with a possible D match to TRBD1 (6 bases). CDR3 size: 14 residues. Germline values: CDR1 SGHRS, CDR2 YFSETQ. Trimming cost V 2 bases and J 8 bases, with 16 bases left between them. CDR3: CASSFGQIVEGYTF. The CDR3 DNA is TGCGCCAGCAGCTTTGGACAGATAGTGGAAGGCTACACCTTC.

This clonotype showed up many times. This chain links TRBV20-1 with TRBJ1-3, with D possibly being TRBD1 (5 bases). There are 14 residues in the CDR3. Trimming pared 2 bases from V and 0 bases from J, leaving 8 bases between. Germline loops: CDR1 DFQATT, CDR2 SNEGSKA (reference sequence). CDR3 region: CSARIGGSGNTIYF. The CDR3 region has the DNA TGCAGTGCTAGAATCGGGGGCTCTGGAAACACCATATATTTT.

In its sample, this clonotype was seen many times. V usage is TRBV29-1 and J usage is TRBJ1-1, with D maybe TRBD1 (5 bases). V lost 8 bases and J 3 bases, leaving 19 bases between the germline ends. This CDR3 is 14 amino acids long. Germline V lookup: CDR1 SQVTM, CDR2 ANQGSEA. The CDR3 loop reads CSPRRWGEDTEAFF. In DNA form, the CDR3 reads TGCAGCCCTAGAAGGTGGGGGGAGGACACTGAAGCTTTCTTT.

This clonotype came up many times. The rearrangement uses TRBV6-6 and TRBJ1-1; D call uncertain. V dropped 7 bases and J dropped 1 base, with 10 bases sitting between them. CDR1 MNHNY and CDR2 SVGAGI come from the germline V gene (reference sequence). CDR3 length: 13 amino acids. The CDR3 coding sequence is TGTGCCAGCACCGATCGACAGAACACTGAAGCTTTCTTT. Protein product: CASTDRQNTEAFF.